A single T cell receptor beta chain is shown here with its context. Its antigen is still unknown. It has no much larger one-base neighbor in the sample; base qualities were not kept. Different DNA sequences within this sample yield the same CDR3. TCRbeta CDR3 regions were amplified from genomic DNA by means of the immunoSEQ Assay, a bias-controlled multiplex PCR. The original pipeline was this. The number of nucleated cells in each sample was estimated by amplification of reference gene primers within the assay. Sequence reads were collapsed and filtered to measure the absolute abundance of every unique TCRbeta CDR3 rearrangement. Productive Simpson clonality was computed per sample as the square root of Simpson's diversity index over productive rearrangements. TCRdb's version of the immuneACCESS table is confined to in-frame rearrangements and falls short of the full clone set. An unresolved V gene accounts for under half of the shortfall where checked; the remainder is of unknown origin. Clone size and V and J calls were adopted from that table, with D and trimming inferred from the DNA. The sample includes about 280,000 clones, with around 87% observed a single time. Together, the top ten hold 2.2% of the sample.

The data belong to a study of blood T cell repertoires in COVID-19 (dated by TCRdb to 2020 to 2022). Describing the broader study: Samples from collaborators originated in the United States, Italy and Spain and spanned both the acute and convalescent phases of COVID-19. Samples were obtained from the ongoing ImmuneRACE study (first 160 participants) and from some 1,300 subjects provided by 6 global collaborators. The repertoires were released in a freely available public database meant as a resource for research on the immune response to SARS-CoV-2. Subjects who had been exposed to COVID-19, were actively infected with it, or had recovered from it provided the deeply sampled blood TCRbeta repertoires that made up the dataset. The prospective study material was composed of cDNA or gDNA derived from T cells, B-cell-depleted T cells, or PBMCs. A de-identified subject ID, COVID-19 status, age in years and sex were almost always included in the sample metadata. Where available, HLA class I and class II types were obtained from metadata supplied by the sample provider rather than from assay-based typing. The study at large found these results: The amount of clinical and demographic metadata varied by source and participant and was provided uncurated.

A second Seattle source provided samples from volunteer blood donors who had recovered from COVID-19. Collaborating institutions collected whole blood in K2EDTA tubes following their own protocols. Collaborator samples were shipped for TCRbeta analysis as frozen whole blood, isolated PBMCs, or DNA extracted from either sample type. This receptor was taken from a woman between 50 and 59 years old who had recovered from COVID-19. The sequenced sample consisted of peripheral blood.

The sequence in DNA is TGTGCCAGCAGCTTCCAGGGTAAGAACACTGAAGCTTTCTTT. It codes for CASSFQGKNTEAFF. Recombination linked TRBV7-9 to TRBJ1-1; a weak D assignment points to TRBD1 (5 bases agree). CDR1 and CDR2 are read off the germline V gene (reference sequence) as SEHNR and FQNEAQ. From its cysteine to its phenylalanine, the CDR3 spans 14 amino acids. CDR3 DNA is the only sequence kept; it has 42 bases, read in frame from the first base. V and J are truncated by 3 bases and 1 base respectively, leaving an intervening sequence of 9 bases.